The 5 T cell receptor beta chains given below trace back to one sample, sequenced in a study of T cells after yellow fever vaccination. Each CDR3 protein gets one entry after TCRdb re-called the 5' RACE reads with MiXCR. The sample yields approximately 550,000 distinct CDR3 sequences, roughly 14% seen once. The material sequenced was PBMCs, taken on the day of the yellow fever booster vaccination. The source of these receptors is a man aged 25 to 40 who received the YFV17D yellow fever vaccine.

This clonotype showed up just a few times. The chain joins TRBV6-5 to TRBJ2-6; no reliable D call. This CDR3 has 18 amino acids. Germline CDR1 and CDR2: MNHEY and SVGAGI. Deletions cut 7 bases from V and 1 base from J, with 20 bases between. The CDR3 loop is CASTPRSSAFSGANVLTF. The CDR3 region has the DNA TGTGCCAGCACCCCCCGGAGTTCAGCCTTTTCTGGGGCCAACGTCCTGACTTTC.

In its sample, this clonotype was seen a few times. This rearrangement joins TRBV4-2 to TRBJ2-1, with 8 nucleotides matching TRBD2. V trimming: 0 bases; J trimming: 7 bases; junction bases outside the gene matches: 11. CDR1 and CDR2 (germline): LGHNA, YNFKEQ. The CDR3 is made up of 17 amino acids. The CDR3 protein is CASSQEPWSGSRNEQFF. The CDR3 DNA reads TGTGCCAGCAGCCAAGAGCCCTGGAGCGGGAGTCGTAATGAGCAGTTCTTC.

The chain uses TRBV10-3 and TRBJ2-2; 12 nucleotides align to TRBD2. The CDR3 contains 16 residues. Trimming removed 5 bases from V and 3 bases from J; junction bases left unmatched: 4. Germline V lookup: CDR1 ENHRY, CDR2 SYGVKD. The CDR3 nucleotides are TGTGCCATCAGTCTCGGACTAGCGGGATACACCGGGGAGCTGTTTTTT. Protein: CAISLGLAGYTGELFF.

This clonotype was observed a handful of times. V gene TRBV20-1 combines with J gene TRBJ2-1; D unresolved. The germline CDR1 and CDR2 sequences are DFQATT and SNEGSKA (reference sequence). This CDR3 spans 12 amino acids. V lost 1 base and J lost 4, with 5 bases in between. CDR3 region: CSARVQYNEQFF. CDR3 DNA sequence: TGCAGTGCTAGAGTTCAGTACAATGAGCAGTTCTTC.

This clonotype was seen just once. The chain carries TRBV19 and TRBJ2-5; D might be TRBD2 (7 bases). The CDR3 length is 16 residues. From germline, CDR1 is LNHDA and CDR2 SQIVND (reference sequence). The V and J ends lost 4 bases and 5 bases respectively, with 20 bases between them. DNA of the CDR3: TGTGCCAGTAGTACCCCAAGTTCGGGGGGCGCGGAGACCCAGTACTTC. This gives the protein CASSTPSSGGAETQYF.